Following are 5 T cell receptor beta chains from one sample sequenced in a study of coeliac disease (dated by TCRdb to between 2021 and 2023). The method was the immunoSEQ multiplex PCR assay. TCRdb provides this immuneACCESS table in a form limited to in-frame rearrangements. Some clones are lacking; in checked studies, under half of them reflect an unresolved V gene, and why the rest are absent is not known. The sample contains 1,500 to 2,000 clones, 64% of them found a single time. The top ten constitute 27% of the sample. Sample: intraepithelial lymphocytes from the gut. Per the publication, the cell subset or site label means: intraepithelial cell (IEC) fraction of small intestinal biopsy. All receptors come from a woman aged 50 to 60 with celiac disease on a gluten-free diet.

The CDR3 coding sequence is TGTGCCAGCTCACCCGACAGGGCGCCAGGGCGAACAAGAAACACCATATATTTT. It codes for CASSPDRAPGRTRNTIYF. V gene TRBV18 combines with J gene TRBJ1-3; TRBD1 agrees at 7 bases. The CDR3 runs to 18 residues. Germline V gene sequence: CDR1 KGHSH, CDR2 LQKENI. Germline trimming cut 3 bases from V and 5 bases from J; bases unmatched to any gene: 16.

V is TRBV5-1 and J is TRBJ1-2, with 8 bases identical to TRBD1. This CDR3 is 14 amino acids long. Germline lookup yields CDR1 SGHRS and CDR2 YFSETQ. V shed 5 bases and J 6 bases; nucleotides not matched to a gene: 9. The CDR3 bases are TGCGCCAGCAGACCTTACGGGACAGGTGATGGCTACACCTTC. Protein product: CASRPYGTGDGYTF.

The chain employs TRBV2 and TRBJ2-7, with TRBD1 as a possible D gene (5 bases). Germline-derived CDR1 and CDR2 are SNHLY and FYNNEI. Trimming removed 3 bases at V and 4 bases at J, with 10 bases between. This CDR3 is built from 13 residues. The CDR3: CASSDPGPYEQYF. DNA of the CDR3: TGTGCCAGCAGTGACCCAGGGCCTTACGAGCAGTACTTC.

J is TRBJ1-2 and V is TRBV5-6, with a possible D match to TRBD1 (5 bases). The V end lost 1 base, the J end lost 6 bases, and 10 bases lay between the germline ends. This CDR3 has 13 residues. Germline CDR1 and CDR2: SGHDT and YYEEEE. CDR3 residues: CASSLSGSHGYTF. As DNA, the CDR3 is TGTGCCAGCAGCTTGTCAGGGTCGCATGGCTACACCTTC.

The chain uses TRBV6-1 and TRBJ1-6, with TRBD1 matching over 8 bases. This CDR3 has 16 amino acids. The germline V gene encodes CDR1 MNHNS and CDR2 SASEGT. V was clipped by 0 bases and J by 7 bases; unmatched bases: 5. CDR3 protein: CASSEASGQGNSPLHF. For the CDR3, the DNA is TGTGCCAGCAGTGAAGCTTCCGGACAGGGAAATTCACCCCTCCACTTT.